This TCR beta chain came from a study of cytomegalovirus exposure and HLA in healthy donors. About the research overall: Of around 410 genotyped donors, 81% grouped in the Caucasian-associated ancestry cluster.

Study-level results: Across HLA loci, a later analysis found differing TCR association rates, with DRB1 most and HLA-C fewest.

Amplification used 60 Vbeta primers and 13 Jbeta primers. TCRdb's copy holds only in-frame clones and misses some; the assay was immunoSEQ multiplex PCR. The repertoire includes 150,000 to 200,000 clones, about three quarters of them detected once, and about 6.4% sits in the top ten. About this clone: Antigen specificity is unknown.

Trimming took 6 bases from V and 7 from J, leaving 18 bases between them. Germline CDR1 reads LNHDA; CDR2 reads SQIVND (reference sequence). The CDR3 covers 15 residues. This rearrangement joins TRBV19 to TRBJ1-4; tentative D call: TRBD1 (5 bases). Sequencing used PBMCs. The receptor was isolated from a man aged 35 to 55 in good health and CMV-seropositive. CDR3: CASSPTDGASEKLFF. In DNA, the CDR3 is TGTGCCAGTAGCCCCACGGATGGGGCAAGTGAAAAACTGTTTTTT.